This T cell receptor beta chain appears in the sequencing data of a study of CD8+CD57+ T cells in acquired aplastic anemia. Trimming removed 7 bases from V and 0 bases from J, with 13 bases in between. Per the germline V gene, CDR1 is MNHEY and CDR2 is SMNVEV (reference sequence). The CDR3 is made up of 14 amino acids. Before being chosen for sequencing, patients had shown CD8+CD57+ cell expansion by flow cytometry. Genomic DNA served as template for TCR beta VDJ and CDR3 profiling. TCRdb reprocessed the reads with MiXCR, giving one entry per CDR3 protein. This sample has about half a million distinct CDR3 sequences, with about a third found just once.

This TCR derives from a human donor with aplastic anemia. Sequenced: sorted CD4+, CD8+, or CD8+CD57+ T cells (not recorded which) from PBMCs. This sequence joins TRBV27 and TRBJ2-7; D remains ambiguous. The DNA of the CDR3 is TGTGCCAGCACTCGACGGTCCGGCTCCTACGAGCAGTACTTC. This gives the protein CASTRRSGSYEQYF.